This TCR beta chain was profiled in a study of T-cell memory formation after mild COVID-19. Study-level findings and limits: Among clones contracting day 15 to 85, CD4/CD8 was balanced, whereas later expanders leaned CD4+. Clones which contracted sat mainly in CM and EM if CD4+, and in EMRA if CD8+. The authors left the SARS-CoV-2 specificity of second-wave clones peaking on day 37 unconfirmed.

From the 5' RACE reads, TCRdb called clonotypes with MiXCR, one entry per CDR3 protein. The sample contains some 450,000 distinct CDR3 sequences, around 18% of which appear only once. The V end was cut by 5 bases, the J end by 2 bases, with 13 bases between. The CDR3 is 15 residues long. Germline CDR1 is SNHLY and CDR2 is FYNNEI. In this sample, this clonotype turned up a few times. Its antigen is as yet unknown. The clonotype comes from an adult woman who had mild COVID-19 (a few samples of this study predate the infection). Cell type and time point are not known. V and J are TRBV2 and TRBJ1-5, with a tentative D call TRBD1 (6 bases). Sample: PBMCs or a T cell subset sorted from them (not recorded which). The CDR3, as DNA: TGTGCCAGCAGTTTACAGGGTCGGGGCAATCAGCCCCAGCATTTT. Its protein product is CASSLQGRGNQPQHF.